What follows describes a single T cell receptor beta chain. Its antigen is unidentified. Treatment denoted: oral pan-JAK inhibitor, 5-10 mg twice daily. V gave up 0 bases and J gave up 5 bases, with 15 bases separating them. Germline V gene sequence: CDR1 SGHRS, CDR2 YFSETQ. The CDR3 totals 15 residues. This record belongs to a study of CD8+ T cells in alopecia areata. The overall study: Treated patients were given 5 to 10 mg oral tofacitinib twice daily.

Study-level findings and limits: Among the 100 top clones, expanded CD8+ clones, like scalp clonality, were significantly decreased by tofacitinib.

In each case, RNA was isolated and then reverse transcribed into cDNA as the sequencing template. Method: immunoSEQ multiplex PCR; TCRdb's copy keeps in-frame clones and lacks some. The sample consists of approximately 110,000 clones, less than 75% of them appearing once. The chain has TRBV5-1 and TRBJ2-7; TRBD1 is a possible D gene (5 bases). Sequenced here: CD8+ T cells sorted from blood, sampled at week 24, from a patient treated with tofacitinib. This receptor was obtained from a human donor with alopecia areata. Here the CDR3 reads CASSLVQGQYNEQYF. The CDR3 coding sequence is TGCGCCAGCAGCTTGGTCCAGGGTCAATACAACGAGCAGTACTTC.